This TCR beta chain was observed in a study of blood T cell repertoires in COVID-19. About the study: Some COVID-19 samples were acute and others convalescent; all came from the United States, Italy and Spain.

In the study's own analysis: For nucleated cells, counts were estimated from reference gene primer amplification. Libraries were prepared by immunoSEQ multiplex PCR; TCRdb keeps only in-frame clonotypes and omits some of them. V, J and clone size derive from that table, while D and trimming were established from the DNA sequence. The data hold around 130,000 clones, with roughly nine tenths observed a single time. This CDR3 is 15 amino acids long. Germline V gene lookup returns CDR1 MNHEY and CDR2 SVGAGI. The V end lost 9 bases, the J end lost 2 bases, and 16 bases lay between the germline ends. The J gene is TRBJ2-2, the V gene TRBV6-5; a weak D match, TRBD2 (6 bases). The specimen sequenced was peripheral blood. The TCR originated in a man aged 45-60 years with active COVID-19. The CDR3 DNA is TGTGCCAGTCGTTTGCGGAGGGTCAACACCGGGGAGCTGTTTTTT. Translating it yields CASRLRRVNTGELFF.